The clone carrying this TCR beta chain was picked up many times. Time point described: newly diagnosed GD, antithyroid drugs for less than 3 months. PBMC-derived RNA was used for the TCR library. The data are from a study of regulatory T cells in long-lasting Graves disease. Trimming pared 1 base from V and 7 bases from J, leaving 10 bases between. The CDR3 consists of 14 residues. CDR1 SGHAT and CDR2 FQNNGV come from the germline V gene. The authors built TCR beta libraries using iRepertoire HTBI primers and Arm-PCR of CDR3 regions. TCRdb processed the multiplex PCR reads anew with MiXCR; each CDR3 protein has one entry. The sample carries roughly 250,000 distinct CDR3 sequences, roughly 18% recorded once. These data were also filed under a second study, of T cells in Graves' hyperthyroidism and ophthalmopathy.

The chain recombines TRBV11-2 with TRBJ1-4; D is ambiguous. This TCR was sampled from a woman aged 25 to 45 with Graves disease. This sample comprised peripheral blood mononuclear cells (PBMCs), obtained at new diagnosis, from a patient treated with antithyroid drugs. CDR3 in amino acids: CASSLGARGEKLFF. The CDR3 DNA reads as TGTGCCAGCAGCTTAGGGGCCCGAGGTGAAAAACTGTTTTTT. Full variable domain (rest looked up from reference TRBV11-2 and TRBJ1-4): EAGVAQSPRYKIIEKRQSVAFWCNPISGHATLYWYQQILGQGPKLLIQFQNNGVVDDSQLPKDRFSAERLKGVDSTLKIQPAKLEDSAVYLCASSLGARGEKLFFGSGTQLSVL.